A selection of T cell receptor beta chains follows, all from one sample in a study of shared clonotypes between healthy human individuals. Sequenced by immunoSEQ multiplex PCR; TCRdb stores in-frame clones only, minus some. The profile covers some 1.4 million clones, with 95% to 97% appearing a single time and roughly 1.2% taken by the ten largest. Material: naive CD4+ T cells sorted from blood. Source of these receptors: a man in his thirties or forties in good health. Both conserved end residues are trimmed from each CDR3. A D gene is named only where the DNA matches it firmly. Rows give clone size only sometimes, using once, few, many, or a class for an expanded clone.

v_call	d_call	j_call	clone_size	cdr3_aa
TRBV15	TRBD1	TRBJ2-7	once	ATSGTGDSYEQY
TRBV10-3	-	TRBJ2-7	-	AISAGSSTYEQY
TRBV6-1	-	TRBJ1-5	few	ASSEKGVWQPQH
TRBV5-4	-	TRBJ2-1	-	ASSDVIYNEQF
TRBV7-8	TRBD2	TRBJ2-7	-	ASSLATSGTVYEQY
TRBV29-1	-	TRBJ2-1	once	SVGLGEQF
TRBV9	-	TRBJ2-5	-	ASSVAPLGGAETQY
TRBV28	TRBD1	TRBJ2-2	-	ASSPGTELSGELF
TRBV5-4	-	TRBJ1-3	-	ASSLGRSGNTIY
TRBV10-3	-	TRBJ1-1	-	AISEPGQLSEAF
TRBV9	-	TRBJ2-2	-	ASSVASYHTGELF
TRBV5-6	-	TRBJ1-1	-	ASSLGGRGNTEAF
TRBV7-9	TRBD1	TRBJ2-3	-	ASSSGQGSTDTQY
TRBV18	-	TRBJ1-1	-	ASSLTEGRNTEAF
TRBV5-1	-	TRBJ2-2	-	ASSFGRVGVGELF
TRBV18	-	TRBJ2-3	once	ASSIVSSTDTQY
TRBV4-1	TRBD2	TRBJ2-5	-	ASRGLGEGKKETQY
TRBV11-3	-	TRBJ2-2	-	ASSRPGETGELF
TRBV7-8	TRBD2	TRBJ2-4	-	ASSLSRLAGDRTTKNIQY
TRBV7-9	-	TRBJ2-5	-	ASSLATSRETQY
TRBV10-2	TRBD2	TRBJ2-7	-	ASSAPLAGPEQY
TRBV9	TRBD2	TRBJ2-7	-	ASSPGTSFGEQY
TRBV5-1	TRBD1	TRBJ1-5	-	ASSLWAGGQPQH